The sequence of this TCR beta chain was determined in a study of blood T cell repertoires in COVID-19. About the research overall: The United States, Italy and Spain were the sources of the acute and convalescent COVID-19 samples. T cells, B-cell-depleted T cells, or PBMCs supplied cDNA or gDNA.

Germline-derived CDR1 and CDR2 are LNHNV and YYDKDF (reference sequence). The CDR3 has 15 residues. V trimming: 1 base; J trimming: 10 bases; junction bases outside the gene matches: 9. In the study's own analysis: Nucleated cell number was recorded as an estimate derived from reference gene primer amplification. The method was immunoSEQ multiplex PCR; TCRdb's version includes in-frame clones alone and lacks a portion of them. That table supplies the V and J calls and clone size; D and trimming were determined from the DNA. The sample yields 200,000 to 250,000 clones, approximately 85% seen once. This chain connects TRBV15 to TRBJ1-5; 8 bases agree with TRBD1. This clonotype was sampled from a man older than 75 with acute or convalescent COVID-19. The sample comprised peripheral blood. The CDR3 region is CATSRGGQGAGPQHF. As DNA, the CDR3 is TGTGCCACCAGCAGAGGGGGCCAGGGGGCTGGTCCCCAGCATTTT.